Below, 19 T cell receptor beta chains from the same sample are listed, as sequenced in a study of shared clonotypes between healthy human individuals. Libraries were prepared by immunoSEQ multiplex PCR; TCRdb keeps only in-frame clonotypes and omits some of them. The data hold 2 million to 2.5 million clones, with roughly 92% observed a single time. Material: naive CD4+ T cells from PBMCs. Indicated subset: CD45RA+ positively selected. All receptors derive from a man younger than 30 in good health. Some clones in this sample may be carry-over from other donors' samples.

The chain employs TRBV27 and TRBJ2-2; D call uncertain. V shed 4 bases and J shed 0 bases, with 12 bases lying between them. Germline values: CDR1 MNHEY, CDR2 SMNVEV (reference sequence). The CDR3 contains 16 residues. CDR3 bases: TGTGCCAGCAGTTCCGGGCAGCTCGCGAACACCGGGGAGCTGTTTTTT. As protein: CASSSGQLANTGELFF.

As to this clone: Other DNA sequences in the sample encode the same CDR3. The gene calls are TRBV18 and TRBJ2-1, with 9 bases identical to TRBD2. CDR1 KGHSH and CDR2 LQKENI come from the germline V gene. V lost 3 bases to trimming and J lost 0 bases; unmatched junction nucleotides: 3. The CDR3 spans 16 residues. CDR3 loop: CASSPRLADSYNEQFF. CDR3 nucleotide sequence: TGTGCCAGCTCACCTAGACTAGCGGACTCCTACAATGAGCAGTTCTTC.

The V and J genes are TRBV4-2 and TRBJ1-2; D may be TRBD1 (6 bases). Germline CDR1 and CDR2: LGHNA and YNFKEQ. There are 13 residues in the CDR3. With 9 bases removed from V and 3 bases from J, the gap between germline ends came to 14 bases. The CDR3 loop is CASRGGTHYGYTF. As DNA, the CDR3 is TGTGCCAGTCGGGGGGGGACACACTATGGCTACACCTTC.

The V call is TRBV11-1, the J call TRBJ2-1, with TRBD2 matching over 9 bases. With 0 bases clipped from V and 4 bases from J, the junction kept 1 base outside the gene matches. Germline lookup yields CDR1 SGHAT and CDR2 FQDESV (reference sequence). This CDR3 is 15 amino acids long. DNA for the CDR3: TGTGCCAGCAGCTTAGCTAGCGGGAGTTACAATGAGCAGTTCTTC. Protein: CASSLASGSYNEQFF.

This chain uses TRBV5-1 with TRBJ1-1; 8 nucleotides align to TRBD1. V dropped 4 bases and J dropped 2; count of bases not matched to a gene: 7. CDR1 and CDR2 from the germline V gene are SGHRS and YFSETQ. This CDR3 contains 15 residues. The CDR3 protein is CASSERDRRNTEAFF. The CDR3 DNA sequence: TGCGCCAGCAGCGAAAGGGACAGGAGAAACACTGAAGCTTTCTTT.

In the case of this clone: The sample contains more than one DNA sequence encoding this CDR3. The gene calls are TRBV30 and TRBJ2-7; D not certain. Germline V CDR1 and CDR2: GTSNPN, SVGIG (reference sequence). The CDR3 loop spans 12 amino acids. With 1 base removed from V and 2 bases from J, the gap between germline ends came to 6 bases. The CDR3 coding sequence is TGTGCCTGGAGTGGTGGGGCCTACGAGCAGTACTTC. Encoded protein: CAWSGGAYEQYF.

This chain links TRBV7-6 with TRBJ1-2, with 7 bases aligning to TRBD1. The CDR3 length is 12 residues. Germline V gene lookup returns CDR1 SGHVS and CDR2 FNYEAQ. V lost 2 bases to trimming and J lost 9 bases; unmatched junction nucleotides: 3. The CDR3 DNA reads TGTGCCAGCAGCTTAAAGGGGGCGAGCTACACCTTC. Protein sequence: CASSLKGASYTF.

The chain joins TRBV6-6 to TRBJ1-4; D gene uncertain. V was pared by 1 base and J by 8 bases, with 14 bases between. The CDR3 has 15 amino acids. Germline values: CDR1 MNHNY, CDR2 SVGAGI (reference sequence). The DNA of the CDR3 is TGTGCCAGCAGTTACTTCCCCCAGTCTGAAGAAAAACTGTTTTTT. Translation gives CASSYFPQSEEKLFF.

The chain combines TRBV5-1 with TRBJ2-1; D may be TRBD2 (5 bases). There are 16 residues in the CDR3. Trimming took off 2 bases at V and 6 bases at J, with 18 bases between the two ends. The germline gives CDR1 SGHRS, CDR2 YFSETQ. Here the CDR3 DNA reads TGCGCCAGCAGCTTATCGGGGTTCCCACTTCTCAATGAGCAGTTCTTC. This sequence encodes CASSLSGFPLLNEQFF.

The genes are TRBV19 and TRBJ2-3; no clear D. The germline V gene encodes CDR1 LNHDA and CDR2 SQIVND (reference sequence). The CDR3 extends over 14 amino acids. V was trimmed by 3 bases and J by 2 bases, leaving 9 bases between them. The CDR3, as DNA: TGTGCCAGTAGTATTGCAGTCGTCACAGATACGCAGTATTTT. Its protein is CASSIAVVTDTQYF.

The chain combines TRBV7-9 with TRBJ2-7; 10 bases align to TRBD1. The J segment lost 2 bases and the V segment lost 3 bases, leaving 4 bases of the junction unmatched. CDR3 length: 15 residues. CDR1 and CDR2 (germline): SEHNR, FQNEAQ (reference sequence). In DNA, the CDR3 is TGTGCCAGCAGCTTTAACGACAGGGGGCCCTACGAGCAGTACTTC. Translation: CASSFNDRGPYEQYF.

The CDR3 sequence is CASSLGQGKIAFF. The CDR3 DNA reads TGCGCCAGCAGCTTGGGGCAGGGCAAGATAGCTTTCTTT. V and J are TRBV5-1 and TRBJ1-1; TRBD1 is a possible D gene (5 bases). The V end lost 0 bases, the J end lost 10 bases, and 13 bases lay between the germline ends. The CDR3 covers 13 residues. Germline V gene sequence: CDR1 SGHRS, CDR2 YFSETQ.

The rearrangement joins TRBV7-3 to TRBJ2-1; D might be TRBD2 (5 bases). V was shortened by 3 bases and J by 5 bases, with 8 bases between the two germline ends. The CDR3 has 13 residues. Germline V gives CDR1 SGHTA, CDR2 FQGTGA. The CDR3 spells CASSFGADNEQFF. Here the CDR3 DNA reads TGTGCCAGCAGCTTTGGAGCGGACAATGAGCAGTTCTTC.

V and J are TRBV25-1 and TRBJ2-3; D remains ambiguous. V lost 7 bases and J 1 base, leaving 9 bases between the germline ends. This CDR3 region has 13 residues. In germline, CDR1 is MGHDK, CDR2 SYGVNS. CDR3 in DNA: TGTGCCAGCATGAGCCGGGGCACAGATACGCAGTATTTT. Protein: CASMSRGTDTQYF.

The chain has TRBV5-1 and TRBJ2-3; the D is unclear. CDR3 length: 15 amino acids. Between the trimmed V and J ends, which lost 0 bases and 2 bases, there was a span of 10 bases. Germline loops: CDR1 SGHRS, CDR2 YFSETQ. The CDR3 DNA reads as TGCGCCAGCAGCTTGGGCGGTACGTTCACAGATACGCAGTATTTT. Residues: CASSLGGTFTDTQYF.

The rearrangement uses TRBV15 and TRBJ2-7; D tentatively fits TRBD1 or TRBD2 (5 bases each). Trimming shortened V by 0 bases and J by 0 bases, and 9 bases separated the two germline ends. The CDR3 has 15 amino acids. From germline, CDR1 is LNHNV and CDR2 YYDKDF (reference sequence). The CDR3 DNA follows: TGTGCCACCAGCAGAGATTGGGGGAGCTCCTACGAGCAGTACTTC. This codes for CATSRDWGSSYEQYF.

This rearrangement joins TRBV20-1 to TRBJ2-3; weak D call: TRBD2 (6 bases). Germline values: CDR1 DFQATT, CDR2 SNEGSKA (reference sequence). Trimming took off 3 bases at V and 7 bases at J, with 8 bases between the two ends. The CDR3 has 11 amino acids. CDR3 residues: CSASGSNTQYF. The CDR3 nucleotides read TGCAGTGCTAGCGGGAGCAATACGCAGTATTTT.

This chain uses TRBV19 with TRBJ1-2, with D perhaps matching TRBD1 (5 bases). The ends were cut back, 0 bases at V and 7 bases at J, with 24 bases in the middle. Per the germline V gene, CDR1 is LNHDA and CDR2 is SQIVND (reference sequence). The length of the CDR3 is 18 residues. The CDR3, as DNA: TGTGCCAGTAGTATAGAGGGGGAGCAGTTTGAAAACTTCCGTGGCTACACCTTC. Its translation: CASSIEGEQFENFRGYTF. The complete variable domain, with remaining parts taken from reference TRBV19 and TRBJ1-2, reads DGGITQSPKYLFRKEGQNVTLSCEQNLNHDAMYWYRQDPGQGLRLIYYSQIVNDFQKGDIAEGYSVSREKKESFPLTVTSAQKNPTAFYLCASSIEGEQFENFRGYTFGSGTRLTVV.

The V gene is TRBV7-2, the J gene TRBJ1-2; no firm D call. The CDR3 has 14 amino acids. Germline V gene sequence: CDR1 SGHTA, CDR2 FQGNSA. The V and J ends lost 1 base and 2 bases respectively, with 8 bases between them. CDR3 loop: CASSLDKANYGYTF. The CDR3 DNA sequence: TGTGCCAGCAGCTTAGACAAGGCAAACTATGGCTACACCTTC. Filled out from reference TRBV7-2 and TRBJ1-2, the complete variable domain reads GAGVSQSPSNKVTEKGKDVELRCDPISGHTALYWYRQSLGQGLEFLIYFQGNSAPDKSGLPSDRFSAERTGGSVSTLTIQRTQQEDSAVYLCASSLDKANYGYTFGSGTRLTVV.